Following are 22 T cell receptor beta chains from one sample sequenced in a study of shared clonotypes between healthy human individuals. Sequenced by immunoSEQ multiplex PCR; TCRdb stores in-frame clones only, minus some. The sample contains roughly 500,000 clones, around four fifths of which appear only once. The source material was PBMCs. The receptors derive from a woman in her forties in good health. Some clones in this sample may be carry-over from other donors' samples.

The CDR3 spells CASSSRGSNSEFF. The CDR3 DNA reads as TGCGCCAGCAGCTCGCGGGGCTCCAATTCAGAGTTCTTC. The genes are TRBV5-1 and TRBJ2-1, with D perhaps matching TRBD2 (6 bases). V shed 3 bases and J shed 14 bases, with 18 bases lying between them. The CDR3 totals 13 residues. Looked up from germline, CDR1 is SGHRS and CDR2 is YFSETQ.

The CDR3 sequence is CASSGLAGGEEQYF. CDR3 coding DNA: TGTGCCAGCAGTGGACTAGCGGGGGGAGAGGAGCAGTACTTC. This chain uses TRBV28 with TRBJ2-7; 14 bases are shared with TRBD2. Germline values: CDR1 MDHEN, CDR2 SYDVKM. This CDR3 is 14 amino acids long. V was clipped by 5 bases and J by 7 bases; unmatched bases: 4.

This rearrangement joins TRBV9 to TRBJ2-5, with D possibly TRBD1 on 5 matching bases. This CDR3 contains 12 residues. Trimming removed 6 bases from V and 5 bases from J, with 11 bases in between. CDR1 and CDR2 (germline): SGDLS, YYNGEE. CDR3 nucleotides: TGTGCCAGCACGAAGGGGCGCGAGACCCAGTACTTC. Translated, it gives CASTKGRETQYF.

With respect to this clone: Given a far larger clone just one base away, this is likely a sequencing read error. The chain joins TRBV7-9 to TRBJ2-5; 9 positions match TRBD1. This CDR3 has 14 amino acids. CDR1 SEHNR and CDR2 FQNEAQ come from the germline V gene (reference sequence). Trimming cost V 5 bases and J 5 bases; bases outside gene matches: 6. CDR3 coding DNA: TGTGCCAGCAGCCCCATCACAGGGGGCGAGACCCAGTACTTC. Protein product: CASSPITGGETQYF.

The V call is TRBV5-1, the J call TRBJ2-5; D is possibly TRBD1 (6 bases). V was pared by 2 bases and J by 5 bases, with 13 bases between. The CDR3 has 14 amino acids. CDR1 SGHRS and CDR2 YFSETQ come from the germline V gene. CDR3 amino acids: CASSLPGDGETQYF. The CDR3 coding sequence is TGCGCCAGCAGCTTACCAGGGGATGGGGAGACCCAGTACTTC.

The genes are TRBV6-5 and TRBJ2-7, with a possible D match to TRBD2 (5 bases). From germline, CDR1 is MNHEY and CDR2 SVGAGI. The CDR3 is 14 residues long. Trimming stripped 6 bases from V and 1 base from J, with 13 bases between. The CDR3 loop is CASSPPGLSYEQYF. DNA of the CDR3: TGTGCCAGCAGCCCACCGGGGTTATCCTACGAGCAGTACTTC.

The gene calls are TRBV19 and TRBJ2-6, with TRBD2 matching over 8 bases. Per germline, CDR1 LNHDA and CDR2 SQIVND (reference sequence). CDR3 size: 17 residues. J lost 2 bases, V lost 4 bases, and 7 bases had no gene match. CDR3 in DNA: TGTGCCAGTAGTAAACCCCCGGGAGGGGCTGGGGCCAACGTCCTGACTTTC. Translated: CASSKPPGGAGANVLTF.

A few counts support this clone. The rearrangement links TRBV19 to TRBJ2-3; D is unresolved. The germline V and J ends were trimmed by 4 bases and 3 bases, with 8 bases remaining between them. Germline CDR1 reads LNHDA; CDR2 reads SQIVND (reference sequence). This CDR3 has 13 amino acids. In DNA form, the CDR3 reads TGTGCCAGTAGTAAGGGATTGACAGATACGCAGTATTTT. It yields the protein CASSKGLTDTQYF.

In its sample, this clone was seen a few times. The chain combines TRBV11-3 with TRBJ2-2, with unresolved D. The CDR3 has 14 amino acids. Germline CDR1 and CDR2: SGHNT and YENEEA. V gave up 4 bases and J gave up 0 bases, with 6 bases separating them. As DNA, the CDR3 is TGTGCCAGCAGCTCAAGGGCGAACACCGGGGAGCTGTTTTTT. Protein: CASSSRANTGELFF.

V gene TRBV7-2 combines with J gene TRBJ2-1, with D possibly matching TRBD2 (5 bases). The CDR3 contains 16 residues. CDR1 and CDR2 (germline): SGHTA, FQGNSA. V lost 5 bases, J lost 9 bases, and 23 bases lay in between. The CDR3 is CASSLVAQILAGEQFF. In DNA, the CDR3 is TGTGCCAGCAGCCTAGTAGCGCAGATTTTAGCCGGTGAGCAGTTCTTC.

This CDR3 reads CASSPRSGTGRREQYF. DNA for the CDR3: TGTGCCAGCAGCCCAAGGTCTGGGACAGGAAGGCGGGAGCAGTACTTC. V is TRBV7-2 and J is TRBJ2-7, with 8 positions matching TRBD1. The CDR3 consists of 16 residues. Germline-derived CDR1 and CDR2 are SGHTA and FQGNSA. V gave up 5 bases and J gave up 7 bases; unmatched junction bases: 16.

V usage is TRBV15 and J usage is TRBJ2-5; D call uncertain. V was trimmed by 0 bases and J by 1 base, leaving 9 bases between them. The CDR3 sequence is 15 residues long. Germline V lookup: CDR1 LNHNV, CDR2 YYDKDF (reference sequence). CDR3 nucleotide sequence: TGTGCCACCAGCAGAGATAACAAGGGCCAAGAGACCCAGTACTTC. It encodes CATSRDNKGQETQYF.

This clone was counted once. The J gene is TRBJ2-3, the V gene TRBV10-3; D perhaps matches TRBD1 (7 bases). The CDR3 is made up of 16 amino acids. Germline V lookup: CDR1 ENHRY, CDR2 SYGVKD. Trimming removed 1 base at V and 4 bases at J, with 15 bases between. The CDR3 sequence: CAISEFFGGGADTQYF. The CDR3 region has the DNA TGTGCCATCAGTGAGTTCTTCGGAGGGGGCGCAGATACGCAGTATTTT.

The chain carries TRBV4-3 and TRBJ2-2, with 15 bases identical to TRBD2. CDR1 is LGHNA and CDR2 is YSLEER in the germline V gene. This CDR3 is built from 16 residues. V lost 4 bases, J lost 7 bases, and 4 bases stayed unmatched. CDR3 sequence (DNA): TGCGCCAGCAGCCGGACTAGCGGGAGGGCCGGCGGGGAGCTGTTTTTT. This encodes CASSRTSGRAGGELFF.

The DNA for the CDR3 is TGCGCCAGCAGCCCACGATTAGGACAGGATCTTAACACTGAAGCTTTCTTT. It yields the protein CASSPRLGQDLNTEAFF. The chain uses TRBV4-3 and TRBJ1-1; 7 nucleotides align to TRBD1. Germline-derived CDR1 and CDR2 are LGHNA and YSLEER. V lost 4 bases and J lost 2; bases outside the gene matches: 13. The CDR3 is made up of 17 amino acids.

The genes are TRBV7-8 and TRBJ2-7, with 7 positions matching TRBD2. The CDR3 is 15 residues long. J lost 3 bases, V lost 0 bases, and 5 bases had no gene match. The germline V gene has CDR1 SGHVS and CDR2 FQNEAQ. DNA of the CDR3: TGTGCCAGCAGCTTAGCCAGCGGGGATTACTACGAGCAGTACTTC. This translates into CASSLASGDYYEQYF.

The CDR3: CASSYGTGPYEQYF. Here the CDR3 DNA reads TGTGCCAGCAGTTACGGGACAGGTCCTTACGAGCAGTACTTC. The J gene is TRBJ2-7, the V gene TRBV6-5; 8 bases map to TRBD1. This CDR3 comprises 14 residues. V shed 2 bases, J shed 4 bases, and the junction held 4 bases outside the gene matches. The germline gives CDR1 MNHEY, CDR2 SVGAGI.

This sequence joins TRBV6-5 and TRBJ2-2; D might be TRBD1 (6 bases). The V gene lost 2 bases and the J gene lost 5 bases, with 9 bases spanning the gap. CDR3 length equals 14 residues. In germline, CDR1 is MNHEY, CDR2 SVGAGI. CDR3 protein: CASSYGQTTGELFF. The CDR3 DNA reads as TGTGCCAGCAGTTACGGACAGACTACCGGGGAGCTGTTTTTT.

The rearrangement joins TRBV30 to TRBJ1-3, with D uncertain. There are 12 residues in the CDR3. CDR1 is GTSNPN and CDR2 is SVGIG in the germline V gene (reference sequence). V lost 0 bases and J 4 bases, leaving 4 bases between the germline ends. CDR3 in DNA: TGTGCCTGGAGTGTGTCGGGAAACACCATATATTTT. Amino acid sequence: CAWSVSGNTIYF. Full variable domain (remainder filled in from reference TRBV30 and TRBJ1-3): SQTIHQWPATLVQPVGSPLSLECTVEGTSNPNLYWYRQAAGRGLQLLFYSVGIGQISSEVPQNLSASRPQDRQFILSSKKLLLSDSGFYLCAWSVSGNTIYFGEGSWLTVV.

This clone has only a few counts. V is TRBV29-1 and J is TRBJ1-4; D is unresolved. The CDR3 sequence is 11 residues long. V was clipped by 0 bases and J by 13 bases, with 9 bases between them. Germline V CDR1 and CDR2: SQVTM, ANQGSEA. The CDR3 here is CSVEEMNGLFF. The CDR3 DNA is TGCAGCGTTGAAGAGATGAACGGACTGTTTTTT.

The chain employs TRBV19 and TRBJ1-1; D is ambiguous. Trimming took off 7 bases at V and 0 bases at J, with 9 bases between the two ends. CDR3 length: 13 amino acids. In germline, CDR1 is LNHDA, CDR2 SQIVND (reference sequence). In nucleotides, the CDR3 is TGTGCCAGTACGGGCCTAATGAACACTGAAGCTTTCTTT. It codes for CASTGLMNTEAFF. The full variable domain, rest sourced from reference TRBV19 and TRBJ1-1, is DGGITQSPKYLFRKEGQNVTLSCEQNLNHDAMYWYRQDPGQGLRLIYYSQIVNDFQKGDIAEGYSVSREKKESFPLTVTSAQKNPTAFYLCASTGLMNTEAFFGQGTRLTVV.

The rearrangement uses TRBV30 and TRBJ2-2, with a weak D call TRBD1 (6 bases). Deletions cut 2 bases from V and 1 base from J, with 8 bases between. Germline CDR1 reads GTSNPN; CDR2 reads SVGIG (reference sequence). The CDR3 extends over 14 amino acids. The CDR3 region has the DNA TGTGCCTGGAGTCGGACAGTGAACACCGGGGAGCTGTTTTTT. Amino acids: CAWSRTVNTGELFF.